Following are 25 T cell receptor beta chains from one sample sequenced in a study of blood T cell repertoires in COVID-19. Measured with immunoSEQ multiplex PCR; TCRdb has only the in-frame clones, and not every one. The table includes 200,000 to 250,000 clones, less than 85% detected once. Sequences were obtained from peripheral blood. The receptor set was obtained from a woman between 70 and 85 years old with acute or convalescent COVID-19.

This chain uses TRBV27 with TRBJ2-5; weak D call: TRBD1 (6 bases). The CDR3 is 14 amino acids. Germline V gene lookup returns CDR1 MNHEY and CDR2 SMNVEV (reference sequence). V was clipped by 6 bases and J by 6 bases, with 17 bases between them. The CDR3 loop reads CASRSGQTEKTQYF. Here the CDR3 DNA reads TGTGCCAGCAGAAGTGGACAGACTGAGAAGACCCAGTACTTC.

J is TRBJ1-6 and V is TRBV5-4; D may be TRBD1 (6 bases). Germline loops: CDR1 SGHNT, CDR2 YYREEE (reference sequence). This CDR3 has 14 amino acids. V was cut by 4 bases and J by 8 bases, with 13 bases left in between. In DNA form, the CDR3 reads TGTGCCAGCAGCCTGGCAGGGGACGATTCACCCCTCCACTTT. Translating it yields CASSLAGDDSPLHF. Full variable domain (rest looked up from reference TRBV5-4 and TRBJ1-6): ETGVTQSPTHLIKTRGQQVTLRCSSQSGHNTVSWYQQALGQGPQFIFQYYREEENGRGNFPPRFSGLQFPNYSSELNVNALELDDSALYLCASSLAGDDSPLHFGNGTRLTVT.

This clone was seen many times. The same CDR3 is also encoded by other DNA sequences in this sample. The rearrangement joins TRBV5-1 to TRBJ2-5; 14 bases align to TRBD2. Germline V gene data show CDR1 as SGHRS and CDR2 as YFSETQ. CDR3 length: 16 amino acids. Trimming took 3 bases from V and 1 from J; bases not matched to a gene: 2. The CDR3 sequence is CASSSGLAGGQETQYF. The DNA for the CDR3 is TGCGCCAGCAGCTCCGGACTAGCGGGGGGCCAAGAGACCCAGTACTTC.

This chain connects TRBV19 to TRBJ2-1, with 9 bases identical to TRBD1. The CDR3 has 16 residues. The V and J ends lost 3 bases and 4 bases, in that order; junction bases with no gene match: 7. CDR1 is LNHDA, CDR2 SQIVND, per germline (reference sequence). The CDR3 loop is CASSIEQGASYNEQFF. CDR3 in DNA: TGTGCCAGTAGTATCGAACAGGGGGCCTCTTACAATGAGCAGTTCTTC.

V gene TRBV7-3 combines with J gene TRBJ2-1; TRBD1 matches at 11 bases. Germline CDR1 and CDR2: SGHTA and FQGTGA. Unmatched junction bases numbered 10, after V lost 5 bases and J lost 10 bases. The CDR3 covers 15 residues. The CDR3 region has the DNA TGTGCCAGCAGCGCCGGGACAGGGGGTTTACGGGAGCAGTTCTTC. It specifies CASSAGTGGLREQFF. The full variable domain, completed using reference TRBV7-3 and TRBJ2-1, is GAGVSQTPSNKVTEKGKYVELRCDPISGHTALYWYRQSLGQGPEFLIYFQGTGAADDSGLPNDRFFAVRPEGSVSTLKIQRTERGDSAVYLCASSAGTGGLREQFFGPGTRLTVL.

As to this clone: The same CDR3 also results from other DNA sequences found in this sample. The chain recombines TRBV30 with TRBJ1-5, with D uncertain. The CDR3 has 13 residues. Germline assignment: CDR1 GTSNPN and CDR2 SVGIG (reference sequence). Between the trimmed V and J ends, which lost 0 bases and 4 bases, there was a span of 7 bases. The CDR3 DNA follows: TGTGCCTGGAGTGTAACCGGTAATCAGCCCCAGCATTTT. Protein sequence: CAWSVTGNQPQHF.

Written as DNA, the CDR3 is TGTGCCAGTAGTCCTCAAGGAGTGGGGCCGAACACCGGGGAGCTGTTTTTT. Amino acids: CASSPQGVGPNTGELFF. The chain links TRBV19 to TRBJ2-2; TRBD1 is a possible D gene (5 bases). V was shortened by 5 bases and J by 0 bases, with 16 bases between the two germline ends. The germline V gene encodes CDR1 LNHDA and CDR2 SQIVND (reference sequence). This CDR3 spans 17 amino acids.

The gene calls are TRBV10-1 and TRBJ2-3, with D possibly being TRBD1 (7 bases). Germline V gives CDR1 WNHNN, CDR2 SYGVQD (reference sequence). V was cut by 3 bases and J by 5 bases, with 12 bases left in between. The CDR3 contains 14 residues. CDR3 loop: CASSDQGGKDTQYF. CDR3 in DNA: TGCGCCAGCAGTGACCAGGGGGGAAAAGATACGCAGTATTTT.

The J gene is TRBJ2-3, the V gene TRBV28; the D gene is possibly TRBD1 (5 bases). Germline V lookup: CDR1 MDHEN, CDR2 SYDVKM. This CDR3 region has 12 residues. Trimming took off 5 bases at V and 8 bases at J, with 11 bases between the two ends. CDR3 amino acids: CASSTGHVTQYF. In DNA, the CDR3 is TGTGCCAGCAGTACTGGACACGTTACGCAGTATTTT. Variable domain in full (rest from reference TRBV28 and TRBJ2-3): DVKVTQSSRYLVKRTGEKVFLECVQDMDHENMFWYRQDPGLGLRLIYFSYDVKMKEKGDIPEGYSVSREKKERFSLILESASTNQTSMYLCASSTGHVTQYFGPGTRLTVL.

The chain couples TRBV10-1 to TRBJ2-3; perhaps TRBD2 as D (5 bases). The length of the CDR3 is 18 residues. V lost 0 bases and J 0 bases, leaving 16 bases between the germline ends. Germline CDR1 is WNHNN and CDR2 is SYGVQD (reference sequence). The CDR3 DNA reads as TGCGCCAGCAGTGAGTCGTGGCGGGCAGACACTAGCACAGATACGCAGTATTTT. This translates into CASSESWRADTSTDTQYF.

The chain carries TRBV6-1 and TRBJ2-7; D might be TRBD2 (5 bases). Per germline, CDR1 MNHNS and CDR2 SASEGT. This CDR3 has 14 residues. The V gene lost 3 bases and the J gene lost 3 bases, with 12 bases spanning the gap. Written as DNA, the CDR3 is TGTGCCAGCAGTGACAGCTTACTAGACTACGAGCAGTACGTC. Translating gives CASSDSLLDYEQYV.

J is TRBJ2-7 and V is TRBV7-2; D gene ambiguous. The germline V and J ends were trimmed by 2 bases and 3 bases, with 11 bases remaining between them. This CDR3 contains 14 residues. CDR1 SGHTA and CDR2 FQGNSA come from the germline V gene. The CDR3 DNA reads TGTGCCAGCAGCTTATCAAGCAACCTCTACGAGCAGTACTTC. Translated, it gives CASSLSSNLYEQYF.

J is TRBJ2-2 and V is TRBV5-1, with 10 bases lining up with TRBD1. Germline V lookup: CDR1 SGHRS, CDR2 YFSETQ. The CDR3 sequence is 17 residues long. The trim removed 4 bases at V and 5 bases at J, leaving 11 bases unmatched. CDR3 in amino acids: CASSKNPPGQGTGELFF. CDR3 DNA: TGCGCCAGCAGCAAGAACCCTCCGGGACAGGGGACCGGGGAGCTGTTTTTT. The variable domain in full, completed from reference TRBV5-1 and TRBJ2-2, reads KAGVTQTPRYLIKTRGQQVTLSCSPISGHRSVSWYQQTPGQGLQFLFEYFSETQRNKGNFPGRFSGRQFSNSRSEMNVSTLELGDSALYLCASSKNPPGQGTGELFFGEGSRLTVL.

V is TRBV9 and J is TRBJ2-2, with TRBD1 as a possible D gene (5 bases). Trimming removed 5 bases from V and 3 bases from J, with 11 bases in between. The CDR3 length is 14 residues. Germline CDR1 is SGDLS and CDR2 is YYNGEE. The CDR3 sequence: CASSVSRDTGELFF. In DNA, the CDR3 is TGTGCCAGCAGTGTTAGCAGGGACACCGGGGAGCTGTTTTTT.

This clone has ten or more counts. The chain couples TRBV9 to TRBJ2-7; TRBD2 might be the D (5 bases). Germline CDR1 is SGDLS and CDR2 is YYNGEE. The CDR3 loop spans 18 amino acids. V was cut by 2 bases and J by 4 bases, with 25 bases left in between. The CDR3 is CASSVRQIRVEVKYEQYV. The CDR3 DNA reads TGTGCCAGCAGCGTGCGACAAATTCGAGTGGAGGTGAAATACGAGCAGTACGTC.

The V and J genes are TRBV25-1 and TRBJ2-7; D unresolved. V lost 6 bases and J 1 base, leaving 16 bases between the germline ends. CDR3 length equals 15 residues. Germline assignment: CDR1 MGHDK and CDR2 SYGVNS. The CDR3 DNA is TGTGCCAGCAGCCTTAGACAAGGTGCATCCTACGAGCAGTACTTC. Translation gives CASSLRQGASYEQYF.

The chain combines TRBV9 with TRBJ1-3; no clear D gene. Germline lookup yields CDR1 SGDLS and CDR2 YYNGEE. The CDR3 runs 17 residues. V lost 0 bases and J lost 2, with 15 bases in between. The CDR3 spells CASSVVGGLYPGNTIYF. CDR3 DNA: TGTGCCAGCAGCGTAGTGGGAGGGCTTTATCCTGGAAACACCATATATTTT.

The chain joins TRBV5-5 to TRBJ1-2, with unresolved D. The CDR3 is made up of 15 amino acids. The V end was cut by 3 bases, the J end by 0 bases, with 12 bases between. Germline V gene sequence: CDR1 SGHKS, CDR2 YYEKEE (reference sequence). The CDR3 coding sequence is TGTGCCAGCAGCTCATGGGCCGTATCTAACTATGGCTACACCTTC. It specifies CASSSWAVSNYGYTF.

The gene calls are TRBV7-2 and TRBJ2-2, with 12 positions matching TRBD2. The CDR3 sequence is 17 residues long. In germline, CDR1 is SGHTA, CDR2 FQGNSA. Trimming at V came to 1 base and at J to 2 bases, leaving 2 bases not matched to a gene. The CDR3 here is CASSLGTSGTNTGELFF. The CDR3 DNA is TGTGCCAGCAGCTTAGGGACTAGCGGGACCAACACCGGGGAGCTGTTTTTT.

The chain employs TRBV6-5 and TRBJ2-3; D uncertain. CDR1 is MNHEY and CDR2 is SVGAGI in the germline V gene. Trimming pared 4 bases from V and 1 base from J, leaving 12 bases between. The CDR3 loop spans 15 amino acids. The CDR3 DNA is TGTGCCAGCAGTTCCTCGACATTTCGCACAGATACGCAGTATTTT. The encoded protein is CASSSSTFRTDTQYF.

The chain has TRBV7-2 and TRBJ2-1, with 8 nucleotides matching TRBD2. The CDR3 runs to 11 residues. Germline V CDR1 and CDR2: SGHTA, FQGNSA. V shed 5 bases and J 10 bases; nucleotides not matched to a gene: 1. This CDR3 is CASSERGEQFF. The CDR3 DNA follows: TGTGCCAGCAGCGAGCGGGGGGAGCAGTTCTTC.

The genes are TRBV3-1 (or the pseudogene TRBV3-2) and TRBJ2-7, with no clear D. Germline CDR1 LGHDT, CDR2 YNNKEL (reference sequence). CDR3 length: 15 residues. The V gene lost 0 bases and the J gene lost 0 bases, with 9 bases spanning the gap. The CDR3 here is CASSQEPRSSYEQYF. The CDR3 region has the DNA TGTGCCAGCAGCCAAGAACCCAGAAGCTCCTACGAGCAGTACTTC.

The chain carries TRBV6-4 and TRBJ1-2; 9 nucleotides line up with TRBD1. V lost 3 bases and J lost 0; bases outside the gene matches: 8. Germline CDR1 is MRHNA and CDR2 is SNTAGT. The CDR3 has 17 amino acids. In DNA form, the CDR3 reads TGTGCCAGCAGTGAAGACGGGACAGGGACCACTAACTATGGCTACACCTTC. It encodes CASSEDGTGTTNYGYTF.

This clone has just one count. V usage is TRBV6-6 and J usage is TRBJ1-6; 10 nucleotides line up with TRBD1. The V segment lost 0 bases and the J segment 12 bases; nucleotides outside the gene matches: 8. The CDR3 extends over 16 amino acids. Germline V CDR1 and CDR2: MNHNY, SVGAGI (reference sequence). The CDR3 DNA reads TGTGCCAGCAGTTACTCGATAGGGACAGGGGAAGAACCCCTCCACTTT. Amino acid sequence: CASSYSIGTGEEPLHF.

CDR3 region: CAWGDRGNYGYTF. CDR3 nucleotide sequence: TGTGCCTGGGGGGACAGGGGAAACTATGGCTACACCTTC. V usage is TRBV30 and J usage is TRBJ1-2; TRBD1 matches 10 bases. CDR1 and CDR2 from the germline V gene are GTSNPN and SVGIG (reference sequence). J lost 2 bases, V lost 5 bases, and 2 bases had no gene match. CDR3 length equals 13 residues.